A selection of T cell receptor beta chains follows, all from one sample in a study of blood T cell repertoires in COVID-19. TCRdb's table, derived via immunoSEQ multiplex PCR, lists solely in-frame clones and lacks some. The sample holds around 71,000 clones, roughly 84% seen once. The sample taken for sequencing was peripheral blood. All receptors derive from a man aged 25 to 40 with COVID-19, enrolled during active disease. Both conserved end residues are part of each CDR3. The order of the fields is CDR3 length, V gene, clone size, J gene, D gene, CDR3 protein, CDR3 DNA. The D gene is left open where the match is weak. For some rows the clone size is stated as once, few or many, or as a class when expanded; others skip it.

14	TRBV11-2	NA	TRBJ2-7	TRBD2	CASSPRTSGTPEYF	TGTGCCAGCAGCCCCAGGACTAGCGGGACTCCGGAGTACTTC
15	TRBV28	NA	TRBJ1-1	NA	CASTNPGEGWTEAFF	TGTGCCAGCACCAATCCGGGGGAGGGGTGGACTGAAGCTTTCTTT
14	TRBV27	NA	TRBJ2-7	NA	CASSLDPGSYEQYF	TGTGCCAGCAGTCTAGACCCAGGGTCCTACGAGCAGTACTTC
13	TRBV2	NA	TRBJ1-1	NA	CASSEKGDTEAFF	TGTGCCAGCAGTGAAAAGGGGGACACTGAAGCTTTCTTT
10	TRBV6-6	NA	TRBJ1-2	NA	CASKEYGYTF	TGTGCCAGCAAGGAGTATGGCTACACCTTC
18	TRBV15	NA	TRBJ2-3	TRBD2	CATSRITSGLQRYGTQYF	TGTGCCACCAGCAGAATTACTAGCGGACTCCAGAGGTATGGTACGCAGTATTTT
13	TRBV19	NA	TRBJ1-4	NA	CASSIRHGEKLFF	TGTGCCAGTAGTATCCGACATGGGGAAAAACTGTTTTTT
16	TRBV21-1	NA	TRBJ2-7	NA	CASSKGVSGRPYEQYF	TGTGCCAGCAGCAAAGGAGTTAGCGGGAGGCCCTACGAGCAGTACTTC
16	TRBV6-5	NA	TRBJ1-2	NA	CASSYSGGPRNYGYTF	TGTGCCAGCAGTTACTCGGGGGGTCCCCGGAACTATGGCTACACCTTC
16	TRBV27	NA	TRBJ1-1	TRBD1	CASSHSPGQGHTEAFF	TGTGCCAGCAGCCACTCCCCGGGACAGGGTCACACTGAAGCTTTCTTT
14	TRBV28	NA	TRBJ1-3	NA	CASSFVGAGNTIYF	TGTGCCAGCAGTTTTGTAGGGGCTGGAAACACCATATATTTT
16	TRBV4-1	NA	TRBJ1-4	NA	CASSHLTRGRDEKLFF	TGCGCCAGCAGCCACCTAACGAGAGGGAGGGATGAAAAACTGTTTTTT
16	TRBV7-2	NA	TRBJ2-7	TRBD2	CASSSAPGLAIYEQYF	TGTGCCAGCAGCTCGGCCCCGGGACTAGCGATATACGAGCAGTACTTC
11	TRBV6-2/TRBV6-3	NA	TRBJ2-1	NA	CASSLHNEQFF	TGTGCCAGCAGTCTACACAATGAGCAGTTCTTC
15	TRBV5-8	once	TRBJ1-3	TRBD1	CASSPLGTVGNTIYF	TGTGCCAGCAGTCCTCTGGGGACAGTCGGAAACACCATATATTTT
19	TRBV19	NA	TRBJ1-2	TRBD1	CASSMPLWDRGRPNYGYTF	TGTGCCAGTAGTATGCCTCTTTGGGACAGGGGGCGACCTAACTATGGCTACACCTTC